Below are 28 T cell receptor beta chains sequenced from a single sample in a study of T cell repertoires in cytomegalovirus infection. One entry per CDR3 protein, called by TCRdb with MiXCR from the reads. The sample yields some 280,000 distinct CDR3 sequences, about an eighth seen once. The specimen sequenced was PBMCs. Receptors originate from a human donor in good health (CMV status not recorded). Some clones in this sample may be carry-over from other donors' samples.

The rearrangement joins TRBV12-3 or TRBV12-4 to TRBJ2-2; TRBD1 might be the D (5 bases). The CDR3 sequence is 15 residues long. The ends were cut back, 5 bases at V and 4 bases at J, with 14 bases in the middle. CDR3 loop: CASSLPGKGTGELFF. The CDR3 coding sequence is TGTGCCAGCAGTCTACCAGGGAAGGGCACCGGGGAGCTGTTTTTT.

In its sample, this clonotype was seen many times. The V and J genes are TRBV11-3 and TRBJ2-1; 7 bases agree with TRBD2. Germline CDR1 and CDR2: SGHNT and YENEEA. Trimming took 3 bases from V and 6 from J; bases not matched to a gene: 5. The CDR3 length is 14 residues. This CDR3 reads CASSFPGGSNEQFF. The DNA of the CDR3 is TGTGCCAGCAGCTTCCCGGGGGGAAGCAATGAGCAGTTCTTC.

There are many counts of this clonotype. Germline is not matched at one junction end, which may reflect a read error. V usage is TRBV7-3 and J usage is TRBJ2-1; D is uncertain. The CDR3 covers 15 residues. Germline-derived CDR1 and CDR2 are SGHTA and FQGTGA. CDR3 bases: TGTGCCAGCAACCCTGGACCCACCTCCCACAATGAGCAGTTCTTC. This codes for CASNPGPTSHNEQFF.

This clonotype was counted ten times or more. J is TRBJ2-1 and V is TRBV28; D is ambiguous. Germline loops: CDR1 MDHEN, CDR2 SYDVKM. V was shortened by 2 bases and J by 6 bases, with 11 bases between the two germline ends. CDR3 length: 14 residues. This CDR3 is CASSLQVSGNEQFF. The DNA for the CDR3 is TGTGCCAGCAGTTTACAGGTTTCTGGCAATGAGCAGTTCTTC.

This clonotype has more than one count but fewer than ten. The chain uses TRBV5-5 and TRBJ2-5, with a possible D match to TRBD2 (7 bases). Trimming took 0 bases from V and 2 from J, leaving 11 bases between them. This CDR3 has 15 residues. CDR1 is SGHKS and CDR2 is YYEKEE in the germline V gene (reference sequence). In DNA, the CDR3 is TGTGCCAGCAGCTTGGCCGGGGGGCGACAAGAGACCCAGTACTTC. Its protein is CASSLAGGRQETQYF.

This clonotype was found a few times. V gene TRBV7-8 combines with J gene TRBJ1-1; possible D gene TRBD1, 5 bases. There are 14 residues in the CDR3. Trimming stripped 4 bases from V and 0 bases from J, with 9 bases between. Germline-derived CDR1 and CDR2 are SGHVS and FQNEAQ. The CDR3 reads CASSSGWMNTEAFF. CDR3 DNA: TGTGCCAGCAGCTCAGGGTGGATGAACACTGAAGCTTTCTTT.

This clonotype was counted many times. V is TRBV7-9 and J is TRBJ2-1; D ambiguous. V gave up 11 bases and J gave up 6 bases, with 11 bases separating them. The CDR3 is made up of 11 amino acids. Germline CDR1 reads SEHNR; CDR2 reads FQNEAQ (reference sequence). In DNA, the CDR3 is TGTGCCGCCGATTCGGTCAATGAGCAGTTCTTC. The encoded protein is CAADSVNEQFF.

This clonotype has ten or more counts. CDR3 in DNA: TGCAGTGCTAGAGACAGGGACAGGGGGTGGAACACTGAAGCTTTCTTT. This encodes CSARDRDRGWNTEAFF. This sequence joins TRBV20-1 and TRBJ1-1, with 11 bases lining up with TRBD1. Germline CDR1 reads DFQATT; CDR2 reads SNEGSKA (reference sequence). The CDR3 is made up of 16 amino acids. The junction had 4 bases not matched to a gene; V was cut back by 0 bases and J by 1 base.

The chain carries TRBV20-1 and TRBJ1-5; TRBD1 is a possible D gene (6 bases). Between the trimmed V and J ends, which lost 0 bases and 3 bases, there was a span of 21 bases. The CDR3 length is 18 residues. Germline assignment: CDR1 DFQATT and CDR2 SNEGSKA (reference sequence). Written as DNA, the CDR3 is TGCAGTGCTAGAGATCAGTTTGCGGCCAGGGGTTTCAATCAGCCCCAGCATTTT. It encodes CSARDQFAARGFNQPQHF.

The rearrangement uses TRBV12-5 and TRBJ2-2; 7 bases are shared with TRBD1. V shed 1 base and J 0 bases; nucleotides not matched to a gene: 5. In germline, CDR1 is LGHNT, CDR2 FRNRAP. The CDR3 length is 17 residues. For the CDR3, the DNA is TGTGCTAGTGGTTTGGGGACAGGTTACGCGAACACCGGGGAGCTGTTTTTT. Translated, it gives CASGLGTGYANTGELFF.

This chain uses TRBV5-1 with TRBJ2-2; 7 nucleotides align to TRBD1. CDR1 and CDR2 from the germline V gene are SGHRS and YFSETQ. J lost 7 bases, V lost 4 bases, and 7 bases had no gene match. CDR3 size: 14 residues. The DNA for the CDR3 is TGCGCCAGCAGCCTGGACAGGATCGACGGGGAGCTGTTTTTT. This encodes CASSLDRIDGELFF.

The table lists this clonotype with many counts. The V gene is TRBV7-8, the J gene TRBJ1-1; no reliable D call. The germline V gene has CDR1 SGHVS and CDR2 FQNEAQ. Trimming took 5 bases from V and 1 from J, leaving 14 bases between them. This CDR3 has 15 amino acids. The CDR3: CASSQTVVPNTEAFF. The CDR3 nucleotides are TGTGCCAGCAGCCAAACAGTGGTCCCGAACACTGAAGCTTTCTTT.

This sequence joins TRBV19 and TRBJ1-5; D remains ambiguous. Germline assignment: CDR1 LNHDA and CDR2 SQIVND (reference sequence). The CDR3 length is 14 residues. Between the trimmed V and J ends, which lost 3 bases and 5 bases, there was a span of 11 bases. CDR3 region: CASSIVVGDQPQHF. Here the CDR3 DNA reads TGTGCCAGTAGTATTGTAGTCGGGGATCAGCCCCAGCATTTT. Based on the CDR3 plus reference TRBV19 and TRBJ1-5, the full variable domain is DGGITQSPKYLFRKEGQNVTLSCEQNLNHDAMYWYRQDPGQGLRLIYYSQIVNDFQKGDIAEGYSVSREKKESFPLTVTSAQKNPTAFYLCASSIVVGDQPQHFGDGTRLSIL.

This clonotype was recorded many times. V and J are TRBV7-3 and TRBJ2-1, with a tentative D call TRBD2 (6 bases). Per the germline V gene, CDR1 is SGHTA and CDR2 is FQGTGA. V gave up 6 bases and J gave up 1 base, with 13 bases separating them. The CDR3 is 15 residues long. The CDR3 DNA reads TGTGCCAGCAGTTTGGAGCGGGCGTCCTACAATGAGCAGTTCTTC. Protein product: CASSLERASYNEQFF.

This clonotype has at least ten counts. The V gene is TRBV7-2, the J gene TRBJ2-7; the match to TRBD2 covers 12 bases. The J segment lost 5 bases and the V segment lost 5 bases, leaving 7 bases of the junction unmatched. The CDR3 sequence is 15 residues long. Per the germline V gene, CDR1 is SGHTA and CDR2 is FQGNSA. The CDR3 nucleotides are TGTGCCAGCAGCCCCCGACTAGCGGGGGCCCACGAGCAGTACTTC. Translated, it gives CASSPRLAGAHEQYF.

This clonotype was seen only a few times. The chain is built from TRBV12-3 or TRBV12-4 and TRBJ2-2, with 12 bases that match TRBD2. V gave up 6 bases and J gave up 5 bases; unmatched junction bases: 4. The CDR3 totals 15 residues. CDR3 protein: CASRTSGGVTGELFF. The DNA for the CDR3 is TGTGCCAGCAGGACTAGCGGGGGCGTTACCGGGGAGCTGTTTTTT.

Only one count was recorded for this clonotype. This chain links TRBV6-2 or TRBV6-3 with TRBJ2-1, with TRBD2 matching over 9 bases. Germline V lookup: CDR1 MNHEY, CDR2 SVGEGT. V lost 6 bases, J lost 9 bases, and 6 bases stayed unmatched. CDR3 size: 13 residues. CDR3 in amino acids: CASRVVAGVEQFF. The CDR3 DNA reads as TGTGCCAGCAGGGTGGTAGCGGGGGTTGAGCAGTTCTTC.

This CDR3 reads CASSISGGGGEQFF. For the CDR3, the DNA is TGTGCCAGTAGTATAAGCGGGGGAGGGGGTGAGCAGTTCTTC. The chain employs TRBV19 and TRBJ2-1; 8 bases are a match to TRBD2. The CDR3 covers 14 residues. CDR1 is LNHDA, CDR2 SQIVND, per germline (reference sequence). The junction had 6 bases not matched to a gene; V was cut back by 2 bases and J by 9 bases.

This chain joins TRBV12-3 or TRBV12-4 and TRBJ1-5; D is uncertain. The CDR3 length is 15 residues. V lost 3 bases to trimming and J lost 0 bases, with 9 bases between them. CDR3 region: CASSFGRISNQPQHF. The CDR3 coding sequence is TGTGCCAGCAGTTTCGGACGGATTAGCAATCAGCCCCAGCATTTT.

This clonotype was picked up a small number of times. The chain links TRBV12-3 or TRBV12-4 to TRBJ1-5; tentative D call: TRBD1 (5 bases). The CDR3 is 15 amino acids. Trimming stripped 5 bases from V and 4 bases from J, with 15 bases between. CDR3 sequence: CASSLHDSLNQPQHF. The CDR3 DNA reads as TGTGCCAGCAGTCTACACGACAGCCTAAATCAGCCCCAGCATTTT.

This clonotype was seen at least ten times. The CDR3 protein is CASSHASGGNYEQYF. The CDR3 nucleotides are TGTGCCAGCAGCCACGCGAGCGGAGGTAATTACGAGCAGTACTTC. V and J are TRBV7-8 and TRBJ2-7; a weak D match, TRBD2 (5 bases). There are 15 residues in the CDR3. Trimming left V 5 bases short and J 4 bases short, with 18 bases between. Germline lookup yields CDR1 SGHVS and CDR2 FQNEAQ.

The V gene is TRBV11-2, the J gene TRBJ2-1; 8 bases fit TRBD2. The CDR3 sequence is 15 residues long. Germline V gives CDR1 SGHAT, CDR2 FQNNGV. J lost 7 bases, V lost 2 bases, and 7 bases had no gene match. In DNA form, the CDR3 reads TGTGCCAGCAGCTTAAGTATAGCGGGAAAGAATGAGCAGTTCTTC. This sequence encodes CASSLSIAGKNEQFF. The whole variable domain, remainder taken from reference TRBV11-2 and TRBJ2-1, is EAGVAQSPRYKIIEKRQSVAFWCNPISGHATLYWYQQILGQGPKLLIQFQNNGVVDDSQLPKDRFSAERLKGVDSTLKIQPAKLEDSAVYLCASSLSIAGKNEQFFGPGTRLTVL.

This clonotype was recorded many times. The CDR3, as DNA: TGTGCCAGCAGCTTAGAGAAACCATCTGGGGCCAACGTCCTGACTTTC. Protein product: CASSLEKPSGANVLTF. V is TRBV7-9 and J is TRBJ2-6; D is undetermined. V lost 1 base and J 1 base, leaving 8 bases between the germline ends. This CDR3 contains 16 residues. CDR1 is SEHNR, CDR2 FQNEAQ, per germline (reference sequence).

The chain couples TRBV24-1 to TRBJ2-1, with D possibly being TRBD1 (6 bases). Germline CDR1 and CDR2: KGHDR and SFDVKD. The CDR3 spans 13 residues. The germline V and J ends were trimmed by 5 bases and 7 bases, with 11 bases remaining between them. CDR3 nucleotides: TGTGCCACCAGTGGGCAGGGGAGAAATGAGCAGTTCTTC. Residues: CATSGQGRNEQFF.

This chain uses TRBV7-9 with TRBJ1-5; no clear D gene. This CDR3 has 20 residues. V shed 1 base and J shed 0 bases, with 22 bases lying between them. Germline V gene sequence: CDR1 SEHNR, CDR2 FQNEAQ (reference sequence). Here the CDR3 reads CASSLGDGSSREYSNQPQHF. The CDR3, as DNA: TGTGCCAGCAGCTTAGGAGACGGGTCTTCACGGGAGTATAGCAATCAGCCCCAGCATTTT.

Ten or more counts support this clonotype. This chain connects TRBV28 to TRBJ1-5; 8 positions agree with TRBD1. The ends lost 6 bases at V and 5 bases at J; junction bases unmatched: 12. From germline, CDR1 is MDHEN and CDR2 SYDVKM. The length of the CDR3 is 16 residues. The CDR3 nucleotides are TGTGCCAGCAGATCTTCAACCCGGGACAGGTATCAGCCCCAGCATTTT. Translated, it gives CASRSSTRDRYQPQHF.

With respect to this clonotype: A much larger clone lies a single base off, so this may be a read error. The V and J genes are TRBV6-4 and TRBJ1-1, with D tentatively TRBD1 (6 bases). This CDR3 comprises 13 residues. Germline V lookup: CDR1 MRHNA, CDR2 SNTAGT. Trimming removed 6 bases from V and 2 bases from J, with 10 bases in between. CDR3 nucleotides: TGTGCCAGCAGCCGGGACATAAACACTGAAGCTTTCTTT. Translation: CASSRDINTEAFF.

The chain links TRBV7-9 to TRBJ1-5, with 8 bases fitting TRBD1. Germline V lookup: CDR1 SEHNR, CDR2 FQNEAQ (reference sequence). This CDR3 spans 17 amino acids. V shed 0 bases, J shed 2 bases, and the junction held 6 bases outside the gene matches. The CDR3 DNA reads as TGTGCCAGCAGCTTAGCCGTTCTGGGACAGGGCAATCAGCCCCAGCATTTT. As protein: CASSLAVLGQGNQPQHF.